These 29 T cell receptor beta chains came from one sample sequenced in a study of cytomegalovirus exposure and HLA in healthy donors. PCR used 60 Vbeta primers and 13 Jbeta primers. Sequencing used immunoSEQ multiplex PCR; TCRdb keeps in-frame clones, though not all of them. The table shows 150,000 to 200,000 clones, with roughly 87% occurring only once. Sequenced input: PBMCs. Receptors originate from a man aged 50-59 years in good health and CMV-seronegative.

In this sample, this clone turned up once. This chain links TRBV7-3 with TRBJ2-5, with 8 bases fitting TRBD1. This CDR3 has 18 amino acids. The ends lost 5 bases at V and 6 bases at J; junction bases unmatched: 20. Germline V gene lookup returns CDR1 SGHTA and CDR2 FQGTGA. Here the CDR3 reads CASSPRETGAGSSKTQYF. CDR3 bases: TGTGCCAGCAGCCCCCGAGAGACAGGGGCAGGTTCGAGTAAGACCCAGTACTTC.

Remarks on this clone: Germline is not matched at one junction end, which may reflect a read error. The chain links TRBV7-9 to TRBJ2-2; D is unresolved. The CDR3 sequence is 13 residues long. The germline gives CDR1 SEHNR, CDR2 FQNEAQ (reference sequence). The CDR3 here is CSSSLSKPGELFF. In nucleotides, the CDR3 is TGTTCCAGCAGCTTAAGTAAGCCCGGGGAGCTGTTTTTT.

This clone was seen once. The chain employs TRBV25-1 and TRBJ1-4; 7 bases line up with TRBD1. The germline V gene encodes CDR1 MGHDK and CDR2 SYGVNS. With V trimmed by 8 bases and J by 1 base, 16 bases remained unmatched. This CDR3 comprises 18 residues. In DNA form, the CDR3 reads TGTGCCAGCCCTATTACGTACAGGGGAGTAAGAACTAATGAAAAACTGTTTTTT. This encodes CASPITYRGVRTNEKLFF.

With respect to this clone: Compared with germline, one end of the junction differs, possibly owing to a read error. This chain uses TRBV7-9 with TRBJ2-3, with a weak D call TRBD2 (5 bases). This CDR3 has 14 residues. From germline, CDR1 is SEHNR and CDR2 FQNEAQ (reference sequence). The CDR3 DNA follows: TGTTCCAGCAGCTCCCTTGGGAGTACAGATACGCAGTATTTT. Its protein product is CSSSSLGSTDTQYF.

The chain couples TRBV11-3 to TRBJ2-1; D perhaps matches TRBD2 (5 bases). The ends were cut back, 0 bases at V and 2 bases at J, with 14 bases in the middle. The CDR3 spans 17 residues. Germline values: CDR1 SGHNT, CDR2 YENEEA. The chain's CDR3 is CASSLDEPGSTYNEQFF. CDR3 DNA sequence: TGTGCCAGCAGCTTAGATGAACCGGGAAGCACCTACAATGAGCAGTTCTTC. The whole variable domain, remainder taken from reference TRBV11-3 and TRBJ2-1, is EAGVVQSPRYKIIEKKQPVAFWCNPISGHNTLYWYLQNLGQGPELLIRYENEEAVDDSQLPKDRFSAERLKGVDSTLKIQPAELGDSAVYLCASSLDEPGSTYNEQFFGPGTRLTVL.

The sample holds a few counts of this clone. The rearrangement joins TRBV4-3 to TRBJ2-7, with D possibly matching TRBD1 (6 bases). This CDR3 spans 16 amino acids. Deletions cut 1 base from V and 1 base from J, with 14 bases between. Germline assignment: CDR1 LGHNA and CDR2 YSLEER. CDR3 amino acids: CASSQATRTGSYEQYF. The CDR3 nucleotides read TGCGCCAGCAGCCAAGCAACCAGAACAGGGTCCTACGAGCAGTACTTC.

CDR3 protein: CASSRLAPGLDSYEQYF. CDR3 in DNA: TGTGCCAGCAGCCGTTTAGCTCCGGGACTAGATTCCTACGAGCAGTACTTC. The chain uses TRBV4-2 and TRBJ2-7, with 8 bases identical to TRBD2. CDR3 size: 17 residues. Germline V gene lookup returns CDR1 LGHNA and CDR2 YNFKEQ. V was clipped by 4 bases and J by 1 base; unmatched bases: 12.

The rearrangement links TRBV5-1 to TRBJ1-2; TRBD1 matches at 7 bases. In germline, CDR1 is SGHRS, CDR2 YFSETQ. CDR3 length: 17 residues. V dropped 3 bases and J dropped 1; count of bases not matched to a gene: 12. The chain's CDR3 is CASSYDGQVPVNYGYTF. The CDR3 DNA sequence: TGCGCCAGCAGCTATGACGGACAGGTCCCGGTTAACTATGGCTACACCTTC.

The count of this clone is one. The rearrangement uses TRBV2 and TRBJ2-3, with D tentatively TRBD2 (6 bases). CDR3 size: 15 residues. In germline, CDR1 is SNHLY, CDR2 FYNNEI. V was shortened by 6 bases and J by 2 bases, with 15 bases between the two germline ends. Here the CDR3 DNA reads TGTGCCAGCAGGCCATATCGGGGGAACACAGATACGCAGTATTTT. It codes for CASRPYRGNTDTQYF.

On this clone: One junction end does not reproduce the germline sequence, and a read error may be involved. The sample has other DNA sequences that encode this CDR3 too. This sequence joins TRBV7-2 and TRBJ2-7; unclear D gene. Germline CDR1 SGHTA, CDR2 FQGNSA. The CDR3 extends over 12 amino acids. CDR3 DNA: TGCGCCAGCAGCGTTAGCTCCTACGAGCAGTACTTC. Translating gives CASSVSSYEQYF.

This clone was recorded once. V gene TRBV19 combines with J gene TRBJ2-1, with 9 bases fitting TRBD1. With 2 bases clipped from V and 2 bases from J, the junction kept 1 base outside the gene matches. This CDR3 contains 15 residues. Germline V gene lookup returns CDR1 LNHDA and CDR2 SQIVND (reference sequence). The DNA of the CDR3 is TGTGCCAGTAGTATACGGACAGGGGCCTACAATGAGCAGTTCTTC. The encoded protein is CASSIRTGAYNEQFF.

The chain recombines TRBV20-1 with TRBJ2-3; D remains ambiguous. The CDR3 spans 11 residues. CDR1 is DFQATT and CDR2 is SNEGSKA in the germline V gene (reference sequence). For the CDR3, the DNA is TGCAGCGCGTCGGTCACAGATACGCAGTATTTT. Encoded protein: CSASVTDTQYF.

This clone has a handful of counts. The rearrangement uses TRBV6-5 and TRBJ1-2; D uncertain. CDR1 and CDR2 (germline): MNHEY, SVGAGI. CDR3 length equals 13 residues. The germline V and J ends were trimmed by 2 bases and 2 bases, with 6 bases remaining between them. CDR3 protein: CASSYGGNYGYTF. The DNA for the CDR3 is TGTGCCAGCAGTTACGGCGGAAACTATGGCTACACCTTC.

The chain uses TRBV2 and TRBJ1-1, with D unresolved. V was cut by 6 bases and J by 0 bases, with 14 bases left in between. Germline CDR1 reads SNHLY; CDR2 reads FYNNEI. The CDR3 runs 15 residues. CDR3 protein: CASRSRHLLNTEAFF. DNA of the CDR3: TGTGCCAGCAGATCGAGGCATTTACTGAACACTGAAGCTTTCTTT.

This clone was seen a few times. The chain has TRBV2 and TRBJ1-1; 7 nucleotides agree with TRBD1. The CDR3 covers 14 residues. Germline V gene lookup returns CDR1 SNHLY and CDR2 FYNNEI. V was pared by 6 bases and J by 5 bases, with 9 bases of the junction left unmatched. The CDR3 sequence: CASSPGGEGTEAFF. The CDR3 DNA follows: TGTGCCAGCAGCCCAGGGGGAGAGGGGACTGAAGCTTTCTTT.

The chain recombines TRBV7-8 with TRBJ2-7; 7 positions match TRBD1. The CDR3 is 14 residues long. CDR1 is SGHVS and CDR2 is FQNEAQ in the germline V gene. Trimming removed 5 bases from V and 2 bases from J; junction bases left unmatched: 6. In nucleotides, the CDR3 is TGTGCCAGCAGCGCAAGACAGGGACCCTACGAGCAGTACTTC. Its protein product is CASSARQGPYEQYF. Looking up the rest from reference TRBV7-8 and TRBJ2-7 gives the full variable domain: GAGVSQSPRYKVAKRGQDVALRCDPISGHVSLFWYQQALGQGPEFLTYFQNEAQLDKSGLPSDRFFAERPEGSVSTLKIQRTQQEDSAVYLCASSARQGPYEQYFGPGTRLTVT.

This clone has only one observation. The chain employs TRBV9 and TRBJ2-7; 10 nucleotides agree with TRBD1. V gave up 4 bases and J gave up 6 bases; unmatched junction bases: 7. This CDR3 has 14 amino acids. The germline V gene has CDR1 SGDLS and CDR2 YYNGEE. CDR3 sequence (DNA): TGTGCCAGCAGCTCCCACGGACAGGGGGTCGAGCAGTACTTC. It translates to CASSSHGQGVEQYF.

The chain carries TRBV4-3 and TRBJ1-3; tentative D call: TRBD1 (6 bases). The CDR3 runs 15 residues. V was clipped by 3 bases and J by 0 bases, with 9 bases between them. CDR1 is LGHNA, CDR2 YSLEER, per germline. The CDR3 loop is CASSQDSFSGNTIYF. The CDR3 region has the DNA TGCGCCAGCAGCCAGGACAGTTTCTCTGGAAACACCATATATTTT.

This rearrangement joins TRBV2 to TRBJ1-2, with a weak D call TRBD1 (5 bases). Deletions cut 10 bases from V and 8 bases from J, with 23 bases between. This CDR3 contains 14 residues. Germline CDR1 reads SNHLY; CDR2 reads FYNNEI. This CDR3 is CATQEGYLGGGYTF. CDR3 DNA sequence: TGTGCCACCCAGGAGGGGTATCTGGGTGGGGGCTACACCTTC.

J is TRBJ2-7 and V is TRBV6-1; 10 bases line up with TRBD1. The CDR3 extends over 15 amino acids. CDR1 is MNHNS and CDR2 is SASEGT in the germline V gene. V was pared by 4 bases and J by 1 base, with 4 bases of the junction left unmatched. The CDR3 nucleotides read TGTGCCAGCAGTGGCCGGACAGGGGGTTCCTACGAGCAGTACTTC. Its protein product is CASSGRTGGSYEQYF.

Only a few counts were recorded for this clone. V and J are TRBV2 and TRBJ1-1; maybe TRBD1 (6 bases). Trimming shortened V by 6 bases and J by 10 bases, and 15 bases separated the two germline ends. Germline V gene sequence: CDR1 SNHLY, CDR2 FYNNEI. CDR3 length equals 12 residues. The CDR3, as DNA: TGTGCCAGCAGCATGGGGGGGCCGGGAGCTTTCTTT. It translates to CASSMGGPGAFF.

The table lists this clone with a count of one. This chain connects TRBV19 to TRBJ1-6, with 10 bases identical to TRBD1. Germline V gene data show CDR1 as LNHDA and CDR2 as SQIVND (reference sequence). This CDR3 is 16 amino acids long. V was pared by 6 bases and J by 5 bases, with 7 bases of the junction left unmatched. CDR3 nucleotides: TGTGCCAGTAGAAGGGGACAGGGGACAGATAATTCACCCCTCCACTTT. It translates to CASRRGQGTDNSPLHF.

The CDR3 here is CASTTQGLREQYF. DNA for the CDR3: TGTGCCAGCACTACTCAGGGTTTAAGGGAGCAGTACTTC. The chain couples TRBV27 to TRBJ2-7; a possible D gene is TRBD1 (5 bases). This CDR3 spans 13 amino acids. V lost 7 bases to trimming and J lost 7 bases, with 17 bases between them. Germline V gene lookup returns CDR1 MNHEY and CDR2 SMNVEV (reference sequence).

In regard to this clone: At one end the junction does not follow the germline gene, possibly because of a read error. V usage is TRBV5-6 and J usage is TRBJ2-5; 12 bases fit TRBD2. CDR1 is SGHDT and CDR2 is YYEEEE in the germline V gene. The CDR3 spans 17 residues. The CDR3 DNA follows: TGTGCCAGCAGCCTTCGACTAGCGGGAGTCTTCCAAGAGGCCCAGTACTTC. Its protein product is CASSLRLAGVFQEAQYF.

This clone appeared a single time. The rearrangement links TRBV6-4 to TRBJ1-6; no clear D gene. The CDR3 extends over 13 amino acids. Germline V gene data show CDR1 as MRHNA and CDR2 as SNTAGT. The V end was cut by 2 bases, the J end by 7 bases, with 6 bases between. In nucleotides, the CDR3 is TGTGCCAGCAGTGACACGGGGAATTCACCCCTCCACTTT. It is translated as CASSDTGNSPLHF.

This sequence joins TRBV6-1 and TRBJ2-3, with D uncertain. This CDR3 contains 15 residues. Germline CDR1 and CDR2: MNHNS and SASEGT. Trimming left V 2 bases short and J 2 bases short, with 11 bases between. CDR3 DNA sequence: TGTGCCAGCAGTGAATCCGTGGGCTCCACAGATACGCAGTATTTT. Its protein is CASSESVGSTDTQYF.

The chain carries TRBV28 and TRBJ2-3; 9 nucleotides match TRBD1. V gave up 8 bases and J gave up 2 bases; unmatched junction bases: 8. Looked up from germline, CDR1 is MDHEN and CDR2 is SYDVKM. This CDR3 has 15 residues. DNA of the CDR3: TGTGCCAGCTTGCGACAGGGGGGAACCACAGATACGCAGTATTTT. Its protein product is CASLRQGGTTDTQYF.

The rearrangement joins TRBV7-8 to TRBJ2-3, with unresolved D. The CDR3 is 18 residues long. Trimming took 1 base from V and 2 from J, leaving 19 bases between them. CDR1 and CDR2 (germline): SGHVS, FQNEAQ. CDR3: CASSLEIAPKPYTDTQYF. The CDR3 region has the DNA TGTGCCAGCAGCTTAGAGATTGCCCCCAAACCCTACACAGATACGCAGTATTTT.

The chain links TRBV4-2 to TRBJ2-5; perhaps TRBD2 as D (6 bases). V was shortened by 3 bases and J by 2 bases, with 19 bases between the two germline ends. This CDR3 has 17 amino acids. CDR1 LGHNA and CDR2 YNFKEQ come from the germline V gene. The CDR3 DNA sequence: TGTGCCAGCAGCCATGCAGGTGGCGGGGTATTACAAGAGACCCAGTACTTC. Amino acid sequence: CASSHAGGGVLQETQYF.